These 4 T cell receptor beta chains were all obtained from the same sample, sequenced in a study of T cell responses to AZD1222 COVID-19 vaccine. This table comes from immunoSEQ multiplex PCR, and its TCRdb copy is limited to in-frame clones, with some not included. This table holds 120,000 to 150,000 clones, about 91% found once. This material consisted of peripheral blood, taken on day 0 of AZD1222 vaccination. The receptor set was obtained from an adult in good health.

The chain carries TRBV10-2 and TRBJ1-5; unclear D gene. CDR3 length: 13 amino acids. Germline V gene sequence: CDR1 WSHSY, CDR2 SAAADI. V lost 3 bases, J lost 0 bases, and 3 bases lay in between. The DNA for the CDR3 is TGCGCCAGCAGTGATGATAGCAATCAGCCCCAGCATTTT. Translation gives CASSDDSNQPQHF.

The chain links TRBV6-5 to TRBJ1-2, with D unclear. Per the germline V gene, CDR1 is MNHEY and CDR2 is SVGAGI. Trimming stripped 6 bases from V and 8 bases from J, with 13 bases between. The length of the CDR3 is 12 residues. In nucleotides, the CDR3 is TGTGCCAGCAGCCCCGGGAGTTGGGGCTACACCTTC. The encoded protein is CASSPGSWGYTF.

The J gene is TRBJ1-3, the V gene TRBV2; 9 nucleotides match TRBD1. There are 17 residues in the CDR3. Germline V CDR1 and CDR2: SNHLY, FYNNEI. After removal of 2 bases from V and 0 bases from J, the junction contained 5 bases not matched to a gene. CDR3 DNA: TGTGCCAGCAGTGAATGGGGGACAGGGCGCTCTGGAAACACCATATATTTT. Translating it yields CASSEWGTGRSGNTIYF.

Regarding this clone: This specimen includes other DNA sequences encoding the same CDR3. The gene calls are TRBV6-1 and TRBJ1-5, with a weak D call TRBD1 (5 bases). This CDR3 has 18 amino acids. V was clipped by 0 bases and J by 0 bases, with 15 bases between them. Germline V gene data show CDR1 as MNHNS and CDR2 as SASEGT. This CDR3 is CASSEAWSGSTSNQPQHF. The DNA of the CDR3 is TGTGCCAGCAGTGAAGCGTGGTCAGGGTCGACTAGCAATCAGCCCCAGCATTTT.